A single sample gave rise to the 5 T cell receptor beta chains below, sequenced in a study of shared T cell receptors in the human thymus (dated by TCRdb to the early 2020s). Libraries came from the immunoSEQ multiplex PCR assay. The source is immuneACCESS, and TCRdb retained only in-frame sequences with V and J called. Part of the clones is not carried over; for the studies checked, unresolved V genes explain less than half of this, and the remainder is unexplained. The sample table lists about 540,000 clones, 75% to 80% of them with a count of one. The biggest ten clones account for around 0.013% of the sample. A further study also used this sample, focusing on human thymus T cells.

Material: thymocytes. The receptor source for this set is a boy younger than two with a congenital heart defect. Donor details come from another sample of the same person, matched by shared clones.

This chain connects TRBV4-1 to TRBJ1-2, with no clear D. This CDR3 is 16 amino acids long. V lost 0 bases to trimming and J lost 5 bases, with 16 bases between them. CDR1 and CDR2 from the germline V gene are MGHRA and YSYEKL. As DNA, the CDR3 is TGCGCCAGCAGCCAAGATCAGTTCGCCGCCAAATATGGCTACACCTTC. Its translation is CASSQDQFAAKYGYTF.

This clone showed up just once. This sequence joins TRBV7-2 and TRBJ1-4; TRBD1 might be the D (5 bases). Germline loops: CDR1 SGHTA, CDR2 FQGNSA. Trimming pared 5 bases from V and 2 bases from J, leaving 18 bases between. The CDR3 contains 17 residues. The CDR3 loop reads CASSPTDRRATNEKLFF. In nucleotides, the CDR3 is TGTGCCAGCAGCCCAACCGACAGACGCGCGACTAATGAAAAACTGTTTTTT.

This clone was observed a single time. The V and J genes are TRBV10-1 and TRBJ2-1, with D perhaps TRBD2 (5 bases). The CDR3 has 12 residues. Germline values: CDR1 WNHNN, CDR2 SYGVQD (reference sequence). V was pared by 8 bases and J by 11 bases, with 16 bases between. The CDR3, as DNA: TGCGCCAGCCACGTCGAGGGCTTAAAGCAGTTCTTC. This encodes CASHVEGLKQFF.

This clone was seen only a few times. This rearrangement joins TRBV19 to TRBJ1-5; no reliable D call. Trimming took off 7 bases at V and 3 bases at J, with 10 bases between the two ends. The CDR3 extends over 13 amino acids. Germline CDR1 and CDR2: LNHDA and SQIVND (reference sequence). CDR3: CASNFGNNQPQHF. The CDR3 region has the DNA TGTGCCAGTAATTTCGGGAACAATCAGCCCCAGCATTTT.

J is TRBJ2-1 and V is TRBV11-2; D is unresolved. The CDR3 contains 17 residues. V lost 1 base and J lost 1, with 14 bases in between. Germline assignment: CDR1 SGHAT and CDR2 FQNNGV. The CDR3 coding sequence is TGTGCCAGCAGCTTAGTAAGGCGGCCTGGATCCTACAATGAGCAGTTCTTC. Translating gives CASSLVRRPGSYNEQFF.